This note documents a single T cell receptor beta chain sequence. The data originate from a study of blood T cells in healthy people across ages. There are 17 residues in the CDR3. The V gene end was trimmed by 2 bases and the J gene end by 2 bases; junction bases not matched to a gene: 11. Per the germline V gene, CDR1 is MGHRA and CDR2 is YSYEKL. A second PCR, run for roughly 7 to 11 cycles, used a sample-barcoded 5' primer plus a J-beta primer mix. TCRdb used MiXCR to reprocess the 5' RACE reads, holding one entry per CDR3 protein. Of approximately 1,700,000 distinct CDR3 sequences listed, roughly two fifths are singletons.

This clonotype was sampled from a human donor in good health. The sample comprised blood. The V gene is TRBV4-1, the J gene TRBJ1-2, with 7 bases identical to TRBD1. The DNA of the CDR3 is TGCGCCAGCAGCCAATCAAACAGGGGCCTAGCCAACTATGGCTACACCTTC. This sequence encodes CASSQSNRGLANYGYTF.